Each of the 9 T cell receptor beta chains below was sequenced from the same sample in a study of T cells expressing NK-cell markers. With the 5' RACE reads reprocessed, TCRdb shows one record per CDR3 protein and no DNA. Across some 460,000 distinct CDR3 sequences, the top ten clones capture roughly 1.4% of the sample. The sequenced material came from blood T cells: a sorted CD56 or NKG2C T cell subset, CD4+ or CD8+ T cells, or bulk PBMC T cells (not recorded which). These receptors were collected from a woman in her forties or fifties in good health.

The gene calls are TRBV2 and TRBJ2-2; TCRdb proposes TRBD1, but this gene call is untestable without DNA. Germline V CDR1 and CDR2: SNHLY, FYNNEI. The CDR3 covers 14 residues. The CDR3 sequence is CASTGTGAGGELFF.

V and J are TRBV11-3 and TRBJ2-2; as DNA is missing, the TRBD2 call by TCRdb cannot be tested. Germline V gives CDR1 SGHNT, CDR2 YENEEA. The CDR3 extends over 17 amino acids. The CDR3 protein is CASSRSPSGRKSGELFF.

The chain combines TRBV2 with TRBJ2-1; the D call from TCRdb, TRBD2, cannot be confirmed without DNA. Germline CDR1 SNHLY, CDR2 FYNNEI. The CDR3 loop spans 16 amino acids. CDR3 residues: CASFAVPGLTFNEQFF.

This chain links TRBV30 with TRBJ2-1. The CDR3 is 14 amino acids. From germline, CDR1 is GTSNPN and CDR2 SVGIG (reference sequence). This CDR3 reads CAWGGDGGYNEQFF.

This chain joins TRBV6-5 and TRBJ2-5; TCRdb indicates TRBD2, and absent DNA this call remains unverified. The CDR3 loop spans 15 amino acids. Germline V gene data show CDR1 as MNHEY and CDR2 as SVGAGI. The CDR3 sequence: CASSYWREGGETQYF.

This chain connects TRBV25-1 to TRBJ1-5; checking the TCRdb D call of TRBD1 is not possible without DNA. The CDR3 consists of 14 residues. Germline CDR1 reads MGHDK; CDR2 reads SYGVNS. The CDR3 sequence: CASSEARVGQPQHF.

CDR3 region: CSATQKGGTEAFF. The rearrangement joins TRBV20-1 to TRBJ1-1; checking the TCRdb D call of TRBD1 is not possible without DNA. The CDR3 length is 13 residues. CDR1 and CDR2 from the germline V gene are DFQATT and SNEGSKA (reference sequence).

The J gene is TRBJ1-1, the V gene TRBV11-2. The CDR3 covers 11 residues. Germline V gene sequence: CDR1 SGHAT, CDR2 FQNNGV. The CDR3 is CASSLQDFAFF.

This chain joins TRBV4-1 and TRBJ2-7; TCRdb indicates TRBD1, and absent DNA this call remains unverified. Germline V gene data show CDR1 as MGHRA and CDR2 as YSYEKL. The CDR3 extends over 16 amino acids. The CDR3 spells CASSQTIQGGSYEQYF.